The clone carrying this T cell receptor beta chain was detected ten times or more. This entry belongs to a study of T-cell reconstitution after alpha-beta-depleted transplantation in children. There are 17 residues in the CDR3. The germline CDR1 and CDR2 sequences are MNHEY and SVGAGI. V lost 0 bases to trimming and J lost 6 bases; unmatched junction nucleotides: 8. A TCRbeta library incorporating unique molecular identifiers was prepared. MiXCR, run by TCRdb on the PCR reads, gives a single entry per CDR3 protein. The sample consists of 260,000 or so distinct CDR3 sequences, 12% of them appearing once.

The chain combines TRBV6-5 with TRBJ2-3; 11 nucleotides agree with TRBD2. The source material was PBMCs from the stem cell graft donor, sampled from the stem cell graft. This clonotype originated in a human donor who donated a stem cell graft to a child with acute lymphoblastic leukemia. The CDR3 nucleotides are TGTGCCAGCAGTTACTCTCCCCTAGCGGGGGGTTTGGATACGCAGTATTTT. Amino acids: CASSYSPLAGGLDTQYF.